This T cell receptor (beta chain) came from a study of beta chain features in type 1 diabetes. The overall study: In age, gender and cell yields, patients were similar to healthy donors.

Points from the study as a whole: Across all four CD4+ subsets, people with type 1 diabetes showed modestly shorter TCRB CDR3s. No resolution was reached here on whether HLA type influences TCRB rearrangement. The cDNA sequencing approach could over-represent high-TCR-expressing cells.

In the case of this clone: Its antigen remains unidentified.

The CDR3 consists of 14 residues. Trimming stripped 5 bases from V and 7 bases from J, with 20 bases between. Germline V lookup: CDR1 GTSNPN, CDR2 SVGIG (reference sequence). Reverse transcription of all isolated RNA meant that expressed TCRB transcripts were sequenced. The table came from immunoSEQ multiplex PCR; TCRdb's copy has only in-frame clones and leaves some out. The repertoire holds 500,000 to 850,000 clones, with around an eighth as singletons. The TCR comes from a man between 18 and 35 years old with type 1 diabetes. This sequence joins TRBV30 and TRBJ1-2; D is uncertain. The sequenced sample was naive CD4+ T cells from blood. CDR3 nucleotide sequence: TGTGCCTGGGTGAAGGATGGGCAGCTGCCTGGCTACACCTTC. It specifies CAWVKDGQLPGYTF.